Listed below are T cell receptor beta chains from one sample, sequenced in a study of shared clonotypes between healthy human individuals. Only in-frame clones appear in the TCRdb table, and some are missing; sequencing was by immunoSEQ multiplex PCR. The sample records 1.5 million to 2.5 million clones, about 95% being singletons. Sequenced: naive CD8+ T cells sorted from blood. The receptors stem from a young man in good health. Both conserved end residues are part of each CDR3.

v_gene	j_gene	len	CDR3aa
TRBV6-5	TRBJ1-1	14	CASSWVRGDTEAFF
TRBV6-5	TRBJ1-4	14	CASSYSGSNEKLFF
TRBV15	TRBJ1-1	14	CATSRGDSNTEAFF
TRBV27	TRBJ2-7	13	CASSVREPYEQYF
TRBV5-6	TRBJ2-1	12	CASRTSYNEQFF
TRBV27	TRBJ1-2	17	CASSLLPLTRNNYGYTF
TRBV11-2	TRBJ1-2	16	CASSLTPGGGHGGYTF
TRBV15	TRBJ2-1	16	CATSIRRDPRDNEQFF
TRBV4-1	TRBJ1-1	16	CASSQKGGPMNTEAFF
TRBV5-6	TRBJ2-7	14	CASSFGQATYEQYF
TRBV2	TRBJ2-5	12	CASVVSQETQYF
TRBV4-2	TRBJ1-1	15	CASSQEEGENTEAFF
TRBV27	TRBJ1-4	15	CASTSRQATNEKLFF
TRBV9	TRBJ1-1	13	CASSVMRDTEAFF
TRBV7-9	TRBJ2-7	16	CASSLGPGQGGNEQYF
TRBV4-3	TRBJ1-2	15	CASSQDWLDGYGYTF
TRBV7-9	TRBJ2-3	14	CASSSGQGQDTQYF
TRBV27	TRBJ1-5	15	CASSPYGSSNQPQHF
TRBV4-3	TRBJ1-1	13	CASSQTRGTEAFF
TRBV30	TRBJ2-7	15	CAWNVGVGDSYEQYF
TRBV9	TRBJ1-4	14	CASSPLQGAGKLFF
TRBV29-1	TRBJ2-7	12	CSVFLYRDEQYF
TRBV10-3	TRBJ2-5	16	CAISESTGDHQETQYF
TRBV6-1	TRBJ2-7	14	CASRESGSIYEQYF
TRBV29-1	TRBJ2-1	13	CSDREGEYNEQFF
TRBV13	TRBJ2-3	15	CASSPLTSRADTQYF
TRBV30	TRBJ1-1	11	CAHGRNTEAFF
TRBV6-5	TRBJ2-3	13	CASSGTSLDTQYF
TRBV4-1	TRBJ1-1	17	CASSQDRVRALNTEAFF
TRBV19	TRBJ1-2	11	CASKTGAGYTF
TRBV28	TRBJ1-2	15	CASSLEFQGDYGYTF
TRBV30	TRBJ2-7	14	CAWSILAGGSEQYF
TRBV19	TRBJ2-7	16	CASSTDRTSGNYEQYF
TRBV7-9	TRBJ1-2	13	CASSGPSGYGYTF
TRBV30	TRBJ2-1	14	CAWSVGGREDEQFF
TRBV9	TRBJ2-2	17	CASSSPVAGVNTGELFF
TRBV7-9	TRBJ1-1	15	CASSSAGTGATEAFF
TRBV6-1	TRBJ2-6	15	CASSEEGLGANVLTF
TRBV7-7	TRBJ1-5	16	CASSREPTGSNQPQHF
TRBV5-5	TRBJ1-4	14	CASSFGGLGEKLFF
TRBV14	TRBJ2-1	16	CASSHLAGTSYNEQFF
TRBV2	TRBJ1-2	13	CASSRGPVYGYTF
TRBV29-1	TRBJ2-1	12	CSGGTSGHEQFF
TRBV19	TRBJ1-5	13	CASRQDPNQPQHF
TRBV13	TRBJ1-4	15	CASSLAGGADEKLFF
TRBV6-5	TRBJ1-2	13	CASSPGPSWGYTF
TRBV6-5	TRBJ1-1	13	CASRATGGPEAFF
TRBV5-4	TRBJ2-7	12	CASSLPGNEQYF
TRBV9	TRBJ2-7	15	CASSFGTSVSYEQYF
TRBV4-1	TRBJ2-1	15	CASSPGLADYNEQFF
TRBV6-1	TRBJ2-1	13	CASTSRGQDEQFF
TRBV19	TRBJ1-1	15	CASSIDYGEYTEAFF
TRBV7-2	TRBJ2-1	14	CASSYSGGNNEQFF
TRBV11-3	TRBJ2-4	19	CASSCRLAGDGEAKNIQYF
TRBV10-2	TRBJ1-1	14	CASSESGGRTEAFF
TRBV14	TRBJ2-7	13	CASSQDFATEQYF
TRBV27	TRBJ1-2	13	CASSPGRGDGYTF
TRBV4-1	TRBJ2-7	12	CASSQDDSEQYF
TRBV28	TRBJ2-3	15	CASSFNRADTDTQYF